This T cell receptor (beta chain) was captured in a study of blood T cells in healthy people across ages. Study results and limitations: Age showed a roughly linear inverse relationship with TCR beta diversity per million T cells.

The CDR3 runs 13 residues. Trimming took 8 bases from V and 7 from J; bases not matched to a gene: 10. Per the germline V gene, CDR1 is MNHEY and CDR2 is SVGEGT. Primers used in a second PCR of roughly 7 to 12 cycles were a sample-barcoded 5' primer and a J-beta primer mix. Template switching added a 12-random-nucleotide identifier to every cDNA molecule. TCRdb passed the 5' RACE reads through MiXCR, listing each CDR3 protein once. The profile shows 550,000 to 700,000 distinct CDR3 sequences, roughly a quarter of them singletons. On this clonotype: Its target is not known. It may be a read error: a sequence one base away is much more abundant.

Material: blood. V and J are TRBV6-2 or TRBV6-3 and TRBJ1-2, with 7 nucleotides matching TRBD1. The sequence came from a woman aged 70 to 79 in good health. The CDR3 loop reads CASGLYRGGGYTF. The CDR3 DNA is TGTGCCAGCGGTTTATACAGGGGCGGTGGCTACACCTTC.